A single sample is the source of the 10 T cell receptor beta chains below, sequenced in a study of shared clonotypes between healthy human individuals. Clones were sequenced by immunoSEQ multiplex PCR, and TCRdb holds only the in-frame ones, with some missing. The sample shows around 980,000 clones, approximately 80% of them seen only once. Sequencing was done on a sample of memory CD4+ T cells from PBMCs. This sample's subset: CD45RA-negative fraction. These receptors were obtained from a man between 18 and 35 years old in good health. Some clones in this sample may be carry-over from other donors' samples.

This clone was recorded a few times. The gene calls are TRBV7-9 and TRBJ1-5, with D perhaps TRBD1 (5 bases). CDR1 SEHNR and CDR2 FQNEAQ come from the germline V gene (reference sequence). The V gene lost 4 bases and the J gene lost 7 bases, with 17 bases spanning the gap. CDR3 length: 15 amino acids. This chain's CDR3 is CASSSDGGFEQPQHF. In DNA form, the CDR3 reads TGTGCCAGCAGCTCAGACGGGGGTTTTGAACAGCCCCAGCATTTT. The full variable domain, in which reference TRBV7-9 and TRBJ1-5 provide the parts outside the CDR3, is DTGVSQNPRHKITKRGQNVTFRCDPISEHNRLYWYRQTLGQGPEFLTYFQNEAQLEKSRLLSDRFSAERPKGSFSTLEIQRTEQGDSAMYLCASSSDGGFEQPQHFGDGTRLSIL.

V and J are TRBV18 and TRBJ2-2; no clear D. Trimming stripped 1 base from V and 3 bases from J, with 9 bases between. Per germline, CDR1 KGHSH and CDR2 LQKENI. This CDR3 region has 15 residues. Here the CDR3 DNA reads TGTGCCAGCTCACCACAGACCCTCCACACCGGGGAGCTGTTTTTT. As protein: CASSPQTLHTGELFF.

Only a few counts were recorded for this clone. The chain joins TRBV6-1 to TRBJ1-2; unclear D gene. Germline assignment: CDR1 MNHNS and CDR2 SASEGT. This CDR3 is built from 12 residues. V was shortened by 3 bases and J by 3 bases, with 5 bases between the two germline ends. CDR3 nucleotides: TGTGCCAGCAGTGACGGATACTATGGCTACACCTTC. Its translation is CASSDGYYGYTF.

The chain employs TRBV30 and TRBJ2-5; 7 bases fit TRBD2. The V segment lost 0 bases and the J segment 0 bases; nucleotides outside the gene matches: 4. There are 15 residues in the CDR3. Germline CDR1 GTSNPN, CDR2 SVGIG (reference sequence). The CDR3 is CAWSVWGRDQETQYF. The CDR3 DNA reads TGTGCCTGGAGTGTTTGGGGGAGGGACCAAGAGACCCAGTACTTC.

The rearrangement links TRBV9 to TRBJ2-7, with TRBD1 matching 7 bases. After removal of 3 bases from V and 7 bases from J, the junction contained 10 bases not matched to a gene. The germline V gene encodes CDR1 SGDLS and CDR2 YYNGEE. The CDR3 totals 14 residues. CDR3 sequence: CASSATGTAWEQYF. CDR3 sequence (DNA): TGTGCCAGCAGCGCAACTGGGACAGCTTGGGAGCAGTACTTC.

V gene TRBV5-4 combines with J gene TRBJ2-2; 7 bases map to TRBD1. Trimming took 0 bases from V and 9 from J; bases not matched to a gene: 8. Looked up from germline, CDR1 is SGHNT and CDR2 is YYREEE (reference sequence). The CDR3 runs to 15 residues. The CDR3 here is CASSLGGTERRELFF. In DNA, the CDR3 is TGTGCCAGCAGCTTGGGTGGGACAGAGCGGCGGGAGCTGTTTTTT.

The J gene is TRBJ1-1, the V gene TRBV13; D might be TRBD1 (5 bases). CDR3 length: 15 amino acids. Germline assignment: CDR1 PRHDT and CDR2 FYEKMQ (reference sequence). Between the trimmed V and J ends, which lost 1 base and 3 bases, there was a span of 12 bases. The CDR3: CASSLALQGYTEAFF. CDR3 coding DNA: TGTGCCAGCAGCTTAGCACTTCAGGGTTACACTGAAGCTTTCTTT. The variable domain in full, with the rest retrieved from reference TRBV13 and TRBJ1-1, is AAGVIQSPRHLIKEKRETATLKCYPIPRHDTVYWYQQGPGQDPQFLISFYEKMQSDKGSIPDRFSAQQFSDYHSELNMSSLELGDSALYFCASSLALQGYTEAFFGQGTRLTVV.

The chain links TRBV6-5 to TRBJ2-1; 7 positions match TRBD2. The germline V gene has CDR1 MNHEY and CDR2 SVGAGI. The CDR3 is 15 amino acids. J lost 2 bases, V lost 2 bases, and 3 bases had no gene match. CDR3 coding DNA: TGTGCCAGCAGTTACGGGCTAGCGGCCTACAATGAGCAGTTCTTC. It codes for CASSYGLAAYNEQFF.

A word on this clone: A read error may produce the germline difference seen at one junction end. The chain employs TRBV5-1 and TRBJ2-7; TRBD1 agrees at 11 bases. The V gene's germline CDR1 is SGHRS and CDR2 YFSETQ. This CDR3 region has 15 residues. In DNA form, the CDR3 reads TGTGCCAGCAGCCCCGGACAGGGGGCGGGCTACGAGCAGTACTTC. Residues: CASSPGQGAGYEQYF.

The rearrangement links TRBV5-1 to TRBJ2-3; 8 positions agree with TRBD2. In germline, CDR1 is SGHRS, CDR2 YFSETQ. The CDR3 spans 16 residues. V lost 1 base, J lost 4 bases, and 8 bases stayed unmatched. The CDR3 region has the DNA TGCGCCAGCAGCTTGTTGGCGGGAGGAACGGCAGATACGCAGTATTTT. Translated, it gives CASSLLAGGTADTQYF.